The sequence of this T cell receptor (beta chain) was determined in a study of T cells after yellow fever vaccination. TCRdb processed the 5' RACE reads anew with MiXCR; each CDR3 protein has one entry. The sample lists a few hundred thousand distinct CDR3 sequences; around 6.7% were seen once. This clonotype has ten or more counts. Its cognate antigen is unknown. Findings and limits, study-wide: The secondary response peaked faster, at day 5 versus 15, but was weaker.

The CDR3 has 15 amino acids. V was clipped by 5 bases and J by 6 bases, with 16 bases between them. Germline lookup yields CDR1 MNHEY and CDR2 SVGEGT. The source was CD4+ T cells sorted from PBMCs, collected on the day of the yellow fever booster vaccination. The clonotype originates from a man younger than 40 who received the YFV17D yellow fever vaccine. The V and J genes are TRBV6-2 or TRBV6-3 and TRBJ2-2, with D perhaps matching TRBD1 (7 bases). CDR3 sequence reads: CASSPYRGGAGELFF. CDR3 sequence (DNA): TGTGCCAGCAGTCCTTACAGGGGAGGAGCCGGGGAGCTGTTTTTT.